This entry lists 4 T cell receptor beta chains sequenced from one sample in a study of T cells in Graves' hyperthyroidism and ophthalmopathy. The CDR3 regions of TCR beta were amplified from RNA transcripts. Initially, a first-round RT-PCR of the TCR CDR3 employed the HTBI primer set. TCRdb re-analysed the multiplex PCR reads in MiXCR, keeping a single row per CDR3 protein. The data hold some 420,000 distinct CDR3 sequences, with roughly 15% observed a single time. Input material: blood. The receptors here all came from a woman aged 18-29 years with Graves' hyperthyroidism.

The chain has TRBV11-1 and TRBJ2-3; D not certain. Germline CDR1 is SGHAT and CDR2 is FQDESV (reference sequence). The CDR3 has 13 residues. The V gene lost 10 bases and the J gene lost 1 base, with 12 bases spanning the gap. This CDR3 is CAKKPEGTDTQYF. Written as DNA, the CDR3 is TGTGCCAAAAAGCCCGAGGGCACAGATACGCAGTATTTT.

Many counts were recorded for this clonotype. The CDR3 nucleotides are TGCAGCGTTGAACCCCAGCGGGGCTACAATGAGCAGTTCTTC. Its protein product is CSVEPQRGYNEQFF. The V and J genes are TRBV29-1 and TRBJ2-1, with 7 nucleotides matching TRBD2. The CDR3 length is 14 residues. The germline gives CDR1 SQVTM, CDR2 ANQGSEA. V trimming: 2 bases; J trimming: 3 bases; junction bases outside the gene matches: 4.

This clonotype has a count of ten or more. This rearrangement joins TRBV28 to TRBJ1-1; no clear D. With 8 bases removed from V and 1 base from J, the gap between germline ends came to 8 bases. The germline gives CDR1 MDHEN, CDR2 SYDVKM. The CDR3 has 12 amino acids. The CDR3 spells CASCETNTEAFF. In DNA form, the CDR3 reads TGTGCCAGCTGCGAGACGAACACTGAAGCTTTCTTT.

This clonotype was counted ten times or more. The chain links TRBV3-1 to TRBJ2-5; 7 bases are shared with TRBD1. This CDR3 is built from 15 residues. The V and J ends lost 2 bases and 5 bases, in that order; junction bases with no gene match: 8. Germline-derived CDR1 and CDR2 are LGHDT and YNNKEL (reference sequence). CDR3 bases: TGTGCCAGCAGCCAAAGAGACAGGGATTGGGAGACCCAGTACTTC. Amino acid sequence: CASSQRDRDWETQYF.